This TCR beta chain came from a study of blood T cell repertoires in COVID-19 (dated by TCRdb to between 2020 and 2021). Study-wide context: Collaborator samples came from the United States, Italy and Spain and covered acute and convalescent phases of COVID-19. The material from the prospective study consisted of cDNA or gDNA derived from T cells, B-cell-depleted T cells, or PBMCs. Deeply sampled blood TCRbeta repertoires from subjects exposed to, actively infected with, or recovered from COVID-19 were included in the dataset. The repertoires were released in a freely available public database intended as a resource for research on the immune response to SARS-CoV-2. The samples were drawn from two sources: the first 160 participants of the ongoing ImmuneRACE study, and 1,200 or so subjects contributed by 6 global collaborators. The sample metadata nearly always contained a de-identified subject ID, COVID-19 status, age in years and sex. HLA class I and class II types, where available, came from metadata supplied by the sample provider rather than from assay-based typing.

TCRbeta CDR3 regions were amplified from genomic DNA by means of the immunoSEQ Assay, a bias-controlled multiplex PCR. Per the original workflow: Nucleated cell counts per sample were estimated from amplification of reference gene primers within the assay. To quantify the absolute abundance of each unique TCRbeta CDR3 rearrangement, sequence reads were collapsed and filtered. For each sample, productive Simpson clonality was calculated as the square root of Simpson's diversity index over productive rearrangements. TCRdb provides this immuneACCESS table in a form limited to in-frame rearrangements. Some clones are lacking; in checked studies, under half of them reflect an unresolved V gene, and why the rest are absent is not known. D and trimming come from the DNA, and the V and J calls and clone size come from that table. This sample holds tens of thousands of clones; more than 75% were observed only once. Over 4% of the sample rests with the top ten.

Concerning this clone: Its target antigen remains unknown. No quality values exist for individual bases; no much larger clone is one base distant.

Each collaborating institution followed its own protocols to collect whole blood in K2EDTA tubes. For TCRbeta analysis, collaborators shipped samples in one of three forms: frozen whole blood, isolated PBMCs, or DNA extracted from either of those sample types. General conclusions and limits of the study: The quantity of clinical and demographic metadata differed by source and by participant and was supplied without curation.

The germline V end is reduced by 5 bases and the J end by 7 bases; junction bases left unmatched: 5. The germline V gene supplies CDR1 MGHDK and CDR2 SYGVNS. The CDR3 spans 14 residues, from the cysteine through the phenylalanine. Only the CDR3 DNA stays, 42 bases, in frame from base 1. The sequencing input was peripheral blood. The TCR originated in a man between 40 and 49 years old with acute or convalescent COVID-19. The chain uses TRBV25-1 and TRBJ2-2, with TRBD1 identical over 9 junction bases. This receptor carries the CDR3 CASSTGGVFGELFF. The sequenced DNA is TGTGCCAGCAGTACAGGGGGCGTCTTCGGGGAGCTGTTTTTT.